These T cell receptor beta chains were read from a single sample in a study of blood T cell repertoires in COVID-19. TCRdb's copy holds only in-frame clones and misses some; the assay was immunoSEQ multiplex PCR. Among under 250,000 clones listed, roughly 88% were seen once. Sequenced: peripheral blood. Every receptor here comes from a woman aged 80 or over with COVID-19, enrolled during active disease. Each CDR3 is given with its conserved first and last residue. The D gene is left open where the match is weak. Size tells how often a clone was seen (once, few, many) or the class of an expanded clone, and some rows leave it out.

CDR3 DNA,CDR3 protein,V gene,J gene,D gene,clone size
TGTGCCAGCAGTGACTCTGGGACAGGGAATGAAAAACTGTTTTTT,CASSDSGTGNEKLFF,TRBV28,TRBJ1-4,TRBD1,NA
TGTGCCAGCAGCTTATCGCTGGGGGGCTACAATGAGCAGTTCTTC,CASSLSLGGYNEQFF,TRBV7-2,TRBJ2-1,NA,NA
TGTGCCAGCAGCCAGGGGGGGAGGGACATCGATTTT,CASSQGGRDIDF,TRBV3-1/TRBV3-2,TRBJ1-3,NA,once
TGTGCCAGCAGCGTACTAGGTGTCGATGAGCAGTTCTTC,CASSVLGVDEQFF,TRBV7-3,TRBJ2-1,NA,NA
TGTGCCAGCAGTTACCTGGGCAATAGCAATCAGCCCCAGCATTTT,CASSYLGNSNQPQHF,TRBV6-2/TRBV6-3,TRBJ1-5,NA,NA
TGCGCCAGCAGCTTGGGGGTAGGGCTAGCGACAGATACGCAGTATTTT,CASSLGVGLATDTQYF,TRBV5-1,TRBJ2-3,NA,NA
TGTGCCAGCAGCGTAGCAGGGGCCACTAACTATGGCTACACCTTC,CASSVAGATNYGYTF,TRBV9,TRBJ1-2,NA,NA
TGTGCCAGCAGCCGCTCAGGGGGCGGGGAGCTGTTTTTT,CASSRSGGGELFF,TRBV12-3/TRBV12-4,TRBJ2-2,TRBD1,once
TGTGCCAGCAGCTCCACGACCCGTCCGGGTTGGGAGACCCAGTACTTC,CASSSTTRPGWETQYF,TRBV5-6,TRBJ2-5,NA,NA
TGTGCCAGCGGTCCGGGTAACTATGGCTACACCTTC,CASGPGNYGYTF,TRBV28,TRBJ1-2,NA,few
TGTGCCAGCAGTTCCCGCCGGACAGGGGCCTACGAGCAGTACTTC,CASSSRRTGAYEQYF,TRBV27,TRBJ2-7,TRBD1,many
TGTGCCAGCAGCTTGGGACAGAGTTACAATGAGCAGTTCTTC,CASSLGQSYNEQFF,TRBV5-8,TRBJ2-1,NA,NA
TGTGCCAGCAGCTTGAAACAGTTCGACGATTTTGGTTCACCCCTCCACTTT,CASSLKQFDDFGSPLHF,TRBV5-5,TRBJ1-6,NA,NA
TGTGCCAGCACCTCGACAGGTGAGAACACTGAAGCTTTCTTT,CASTSTGENTEAFF,TRBV6-6,TRBJ1-1,NA,NA
TGCGCCAGCAGCCCTACAGGATTTAGTTTTGGCTACACCTTC,CASSPTGFSFGYTF,TRBV10-2,TRBJ1-2,NA,NA
TGCGCCAGCAGCTTGGTCGACAGCAACTATGGCTACACCTTC,CASSLVDSNYGYTF,TRBV5-1,TRBJ1-2,NA,NA
TGTGCCAGCAGCCTACAGGGGATCGGCAATCAGCCCCAGCATTTT,CASSLQGIGNQPQHF,TRBV6-2/TRBV6-3,TRBJ1-5,TRBD1,NA
TGTGCCAGTAGTACCTCCGGGACAGCGTATAATTCACCCCTCCACTTT,CASSTSGTAYNSPLHF,TRBV19,TRBJ1-6,TRBD1,NA
TGTGCCAGCAGCTTAAGCCGGGGGGTCTATGGCTACACCTTC,CASSLSRGVYGYTF,TRBV7-2,TRBJ1-2,NA,NA
TGCGCCAGCACCCCGGAGTTACAGGGGGCCAATTCACCCCTCCACTTT,CASTPELQGANSPLHF,TRBV5-1,TRBJ1-6,TRBD1,NA
TGTGCCAGCAGCGTAGAGGGACAGGGGTCATACGAGCAGTACTTC,CASSVEGQGSYEQYF,TRBV9,TRBJ2-7,TRBD1,NA
TGTGCCAGCAGCCAAGTAAGCATAGGGGGGGCTGGGGCCAACGTCCTGACTTTC,CASSQVSIGGAGANVLTF,TRBV3-1/TRBV3-2,TRBJ2-6,NA,NA
TGTGCAAGTAGGGGTCAGGGGGCTCAAATGAACACTGAAGCTTTCTTT,CASRGQGAQMNTEAFF,TRBV19,TRBJ1-1,TRBD1,NA
TGTGCCAGCAGGCCGGCAAGCGGGAGCAATCAGCCCCAGCATTTT,CASRPASGSNQPQHF,TRBV28,TRBJ1-5,NA,NA
TGTGCCAGCAGTACGGACAGGGCCAAATATCAGCCCCAGCATTTT,CASSTDRAKYQPQHF,TRBV6-5,TRBJ1-5,TRBD1,few
TGTGCCGTCCGGGGTATCTACAATGAGCAGTTCTTC,CAVRGIYNEQFF,TRBV24-1,TRBJ2-1,NA,NA
TGTGCCAGCAGCACGCGGGGGAACACTGAAGCTTTCTTT,CASSTRGNTEAFF,TRBV7-2,TRBJ1-1,NA,NA
TGTGCCAGCTCCCCTCAGGGAACAGGTGAAAAACTGTTTTTT,CASSPQGTGEKLFF,TRBV18,TRBJ1-4,NA,NA
TGCGCCAGCAGCTTGGGGTCGCAGGGTGGGAATTCACCCCTCCACTTT,CASSLGSQGGNSPLHF,TRBV5-1,TRBJ1-6,NA,NA
TGTGCCAGCAGTCGGGACAGCCAAGAGACCCAGTACTTC,CASSRDSQETQYF,TRBV6-5,TRBJ2-5,TRBD1,NA
TGCGCCAGCAGCTTGGATCCGGGCTCCTACGAGCAGTACTTC,CASSLDPGSYEQYF,TRBV5-1,TRBJ2-7,NA,NA
TGTGCCAGTAGTATAGATGGCAGTTACAATGAGCAGTTCTTC,CASSIDGSYNEQFF,TRBV19,TRBJ2-1,NA,NA
TGTGCCAGCTCACCGAACACAGGGGGTCGGTATGGCTACACCTTC,CASSPNTGGRYGYTF,TRBV18,TRBJ1-2,TRBD1,NA
TGTGCCAGCACCCCCAGCGGGGGGGCGGGGAATGAGCAGTTCTTC,CASTPSGGAGNEQFF,TRBV6-5,TRBJ2-1,TRBD2,NA
TGTGCCAGTAGTATGTCCTCACTTTCTTCCCCCCGGGGCACTGAAGCTTTCTTT,CASSMSSLSSPRGTEAFF,TRBV19,TRBJ1-1,NA,once
TGTGCCAGCAGCTTAGCCGGGACTAGCGGTCTCTCGAGGGAGCAGTACTTC,CASSLAGTSGLSREQYF,TRBV7-2,TRBJ2-7,TRBD2,few
TGCGCCAGCAGCCAAGATGGCGGACAGCCCCAGCATTTT,CASSQDGGQPQHF,TRBV4-1,TRBJ1-5,NA,NA
TGTGCCAGCAGCAGGGGGGGCGGCGAGCAGTACTTC,CASSRGGGEQYF,TRBV5-6,TRBJ2-7,NA,NA
TGTGCCAGCAGTTCCCAGGACAGAAAGAATTCACCCCTCCACTTT,CASSSQDRKNSPLHF,TRBV6-5,TRBJ1-6,NA,NA
TGTGCCAGCAGCCCCCTCACAGGTGTAAATTCACCCCTCCACTTT,CASSPLTGVNSPLHF,TRBV7-9,TRBJ1-6,NA,NA
TGTGCCAGCAGCACCGGACAGGGTTCCTACAATGAGCAGTTCTTC,CASSTGQGSYNEQFF,TRBV5-4,TRBJ2-1,TRBD1,NA
TGTGCCAGCAGCCAAACAGGGTTATACTACACCTTC,CASSQTGLYYTF,TRBV3-1/TRBV3-2,TRBJ1-2,NA,NA
TGCGCCAGCAGCCTGGACACTAATGGCTACACCTTC,CASSLDTNGYTF,TRBV5-1,TRBJ1-2,NA,few
TGTGCCAGCAGTACATACGGGACAGGGAATGAAAAACTGTTTTTT,CASSTYGTGNEKLFF,TRBV27,TRBJ1-4,TRBD1,NA
TGTGCCAGCAGTTACGAGCGGGGGGACGAGCAGTACTTC,CASSYERGDEQYF,TRBV6-2/TRBV6-3,TRBJ2-7,TRBD2,NA
TGCGCCAGCAGTTTGGACTGGACAGGGAACTACGAGCAGTACTTC,CASSLDWTGNYEQYF,TRBV5-1,TRBJ2-7,TRBD1,few
TGTGCCACCAGCAGAAGGACAGGAGTCAATCAGCCCCAGCATTTT,CATSRRTGVNQPQHF,TRBV15,TRBJ1-5,TRBD1,NA
TGTGCCAGTACCCGAGGGAGGGTGAACACTGAAGCTTTCTTT,CASTRGRVNTEAFF,TRBV19,TRBJ1-1,NA,NA
TGTGCCAGCAGCTTCTCGGGACAGGGGAATGAAAAACTGTTTTTT,CASSFSGQGNEKLFF,TRBV13,TRBJ1-4,TRBD1,NA
TGTGCCACTGGACAGGGGGCGCTTGATGAAAAACTGTTTTTT,CATGQGALDEKLFF,TRBV6-6,TRBJ1-4,TRBD1,NA
TGCGCCAGCAGCCAGACTAGTCCGGGACAGGGTTTTGTTGGCTATGGCTACACCTTC,CASSQTSPGQGFVGYGYTF,TRBV4-1,TRBJ1-2,TRBD1,NA
TGTGCCAGCAGTCTTACAGGGTGGAACACTGAAGCTTTCTTT,CASSLTGWNTEAFF,TRBV27,TRBJ1-1,NA,NA
TGTGCCAGTAGTAGGGAGGGATCATCCAATCAGCCCCAGCATTTT,CASSREGSSNQPQHF,TRBV19,TRBJ1-5,NA,NA
TGTGCCAGCAGCTTTCGACATAGTGGTAATTCACCCCTCCACTTT,CASSFRHSGNSPLHF,TRBV5-6,TRBJ1-6,NA,once
TGTGCCAGCAGTGAAAGGAGGCTAGCGGGGCATGAGCAGTTCTTC,CASSERRLAGHEQFF,TRBV6-1,TRBJ2-1,TRBD2,NA
TGTGCCAGCAGCTCGGGGGTAACTGGGGCCAACGTCCTGACTTTC,CASSSGVTGANVLTF,TRBV5-5,TRBJ2-6,NA,NA